The rows below give T cell receptor beta chains drawn from one sample of a study of blood T cell repertoires in COVID-19. Clones were read by immunoSEQ multiplex PCR, and TCRdb kept only the in-frame ones, dropping some. The table lists fewer than 80,000 clones, roughly 90% of them singletons. Sequencing was carried out using peripheral blood. All receptors come from a woman older than 75 with active or convalescent COVID-19. CDR3s include the opening cysteine and the closing phenylalanine or tryptophan. The D gene is left open where the match is weak. The size field is filled for only some rows; it gives once, few, many or a size class.

D,V,size,J,CDR3,DNA
.,TRBV18,.,TRBJ1-1,CASSPDRVNTEAFF,TGTGCCAGCTCACCGGACAGAGTGAACACTGAAGCTTTCTTT
TRBD1,TRBV18,.,TRBJ2-3,CASSPGQGGTDTQYF,TGTGCCAGCTCACCCGGACAGGGTGGCACAGATACGCAGTATTTT
.,TRBV14,.,TRBJ2-1,CASSQESRFAYNEQFF,TGTGCCAGCAGCCAAGAATCCCGGTTCGCCTACAATGAGCAGTTCTTC
.,TRBV21-1,.,TRBJ2-2,CASSKEVAGDTGELFF,TGTGCCAGCAGCAAAGAAGTAGCGGGGGACACCGGGGAGCTGTTTTTT
.,TRBV7-2,.,TRBJ2-7,CASSGRGDDEQYF,TGTGCCAGCAGCGGCAGGGGGGACGACGAGCAGTACTTC
.,TRBV12-3/TRBV12-4,.,TRBJ1-1,CASSANSGTEAFF,TGTGCCAGCAGTGCCAACTCCGGGACTGAAGCTTTCTTT
TRBD1,TRBV28,once,TRBJ2-3,CASSVLDRAADTQYF,TGTGCCAGCAGCGTATTGGACAGGGCAGCGGATACGCAGTATTTT
TRBD1,TRBV7-8,.,TRBJ1-2,CASSEGQGNYGYTF,TGTGCCAGCAGCGAGGGACAGGGAAACTATGGCTACACCTTC
TRBD1,TRBV23-1,.,TRBJ1-6,CASSQGRGDYSPLHF,TGCGCCAGCAGTCAAGGCAGGGGGGATTATTCACCCCTCCACTTT
.,TRBV4-1,.,TRBJ1-3,CASSQAARVAGNTIYF,TGCGCCAGCAGCCAAGCCGCCCGGGTTGCTGGAAACACCATATATTTT
TRBD1,TRBV7-9,.,TRBJ2-2,CASSLAWDRVNTGELFF,TGTGCCAGCAGCTTAGCTTGGGACAGGGTGAACACCGGGGAGCTGTTTTTT
.,TRBV4-3,.,TRBJ2-2,CASSTTRGTGELFF,TGCGCCAGCAGCACGACTAGAGGCACCGGGGAGCTGTTTTTT
.,TRBV5-1,.,TRBJ1-2,CASSLLGESDGYTF,TGCGCCAGCAGCTTATTAGGGGAATCGGATGGCTACACCTTC
.,TRBV6-5,few,TRBJ1-6,CASSYGQYSPLHF,TGTGCCAGCAGTTACGGACAGTATTCACCCCTCCACTTT
.,TRBV10-2,.,TRBJ2-2,CASSPRAGELFF,TGCGCCAGCAGCCCCCGCGCCGGGGAGCTGTTTTTT
TRBD1,TRBV30,.,TRBJ1-4,CAWSAKTGWVNEKLFF,TGTGCCTGGAGTGCTAAGACAGGGTGGGTTAATGAAAAACTGTTTTTT
.,TRBV10-3,.,TRBJ1-5,CATAGEGIANQPQHF,TGTGCCACCGCAGGGGAAGGGATAGCCAATCAGCCCCAGCATTTT
.,TRBV3-1/TRBV3-2,.,TRBJ2-1,CASSQEIGPGTQFF,TGTGCCAGCAGCCAAGAGATAGGTCCAGGAACGCAGTTCTTC
.,TRBV30,.,TRBJ2-2,CAWSGHPGQEGTGELFF,TGTGCCTGGAGTGGACACCCCGGACAGGAGGGCACCGGGGAGCTGTTTTTT
.,TRBV18,.,TRBJ1-2,CASSPSPGLGYGYTF,TGTGCCAGCTCACCGTCCCCGGGATTGGGATATGGCTACACCTTC
TRBD2,TRBV19,.,TRBJ2-5,CASTVSGGRQETQYF,TGTGCCAGTACGGTAAGCGGGGGCCGCCAAGAGACCCAGTACTTC